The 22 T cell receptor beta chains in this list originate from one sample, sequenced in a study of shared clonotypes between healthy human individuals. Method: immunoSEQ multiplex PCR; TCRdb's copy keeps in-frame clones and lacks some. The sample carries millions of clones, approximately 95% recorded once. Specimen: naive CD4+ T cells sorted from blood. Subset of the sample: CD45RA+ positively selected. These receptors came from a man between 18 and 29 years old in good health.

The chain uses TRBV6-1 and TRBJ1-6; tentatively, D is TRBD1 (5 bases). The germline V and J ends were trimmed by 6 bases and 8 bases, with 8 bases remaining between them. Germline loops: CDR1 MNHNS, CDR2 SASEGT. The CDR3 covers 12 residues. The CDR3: CASSGAYSPLHF. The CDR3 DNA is TGTGCCAGCAGCGGGGCTTATTCACCCCTCCACTTT.

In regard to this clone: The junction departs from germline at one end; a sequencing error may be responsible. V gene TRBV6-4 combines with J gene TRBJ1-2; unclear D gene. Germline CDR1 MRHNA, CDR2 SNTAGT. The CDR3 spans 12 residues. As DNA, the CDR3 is TGTGCCATCAGTGAGAAGGCTTATGGCTACACCTTC. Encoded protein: CAISEKAYGYTF.

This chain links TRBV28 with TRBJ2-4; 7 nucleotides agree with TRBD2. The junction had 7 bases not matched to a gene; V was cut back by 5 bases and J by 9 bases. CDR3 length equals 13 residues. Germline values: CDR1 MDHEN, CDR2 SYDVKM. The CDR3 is CASSAEGRGIQYF. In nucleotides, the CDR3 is TGTGCCAGCAGTGCCGAAGGGAGGGGCATTCAGTACTTC.

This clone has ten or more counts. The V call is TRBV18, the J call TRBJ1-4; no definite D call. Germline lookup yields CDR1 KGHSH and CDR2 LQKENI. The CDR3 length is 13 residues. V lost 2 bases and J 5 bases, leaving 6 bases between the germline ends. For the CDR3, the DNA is TGTGCCAGCTCACCAAACAGAAATGAAAAACTGTTTTTT. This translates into CASSPNRNEKLFF.

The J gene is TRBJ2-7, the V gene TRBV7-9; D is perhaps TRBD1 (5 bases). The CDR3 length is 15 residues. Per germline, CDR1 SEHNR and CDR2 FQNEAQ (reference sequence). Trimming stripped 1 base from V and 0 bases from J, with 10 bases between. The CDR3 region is CASSLGQGSSYEQYF. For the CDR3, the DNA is TGTGCCAGCAGCTTAGGGCAGGGCAGCTCCTACGAGCAGTACTTC.

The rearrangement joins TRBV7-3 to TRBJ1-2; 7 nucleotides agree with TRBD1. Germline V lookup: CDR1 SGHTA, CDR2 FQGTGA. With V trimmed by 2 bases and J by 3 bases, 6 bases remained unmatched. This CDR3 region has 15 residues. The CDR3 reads CASSLVQGEDYGYTF. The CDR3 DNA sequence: TGTGCCAGCAGCTTAGTGCAGGGGGAAGACTATGGCTACACCTTC.

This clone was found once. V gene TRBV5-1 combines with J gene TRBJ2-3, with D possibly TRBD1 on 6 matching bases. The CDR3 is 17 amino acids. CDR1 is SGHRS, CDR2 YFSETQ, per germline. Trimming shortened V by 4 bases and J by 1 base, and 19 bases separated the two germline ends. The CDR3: CASSQGKFPPGTDTQYF. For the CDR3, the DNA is TGCGCCAGCAGCCAGGGGAAGTTTCCTCCAGGCACAGATACGCAGTATTTT.

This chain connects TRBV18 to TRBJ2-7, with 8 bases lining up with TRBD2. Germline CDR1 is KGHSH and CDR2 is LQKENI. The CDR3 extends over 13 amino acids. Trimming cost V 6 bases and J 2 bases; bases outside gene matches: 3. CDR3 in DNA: TGTGCCAGCTCCCTTAGCGGGACCTACGAGCAGTACTTC. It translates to CASSLSGTYEQYF.

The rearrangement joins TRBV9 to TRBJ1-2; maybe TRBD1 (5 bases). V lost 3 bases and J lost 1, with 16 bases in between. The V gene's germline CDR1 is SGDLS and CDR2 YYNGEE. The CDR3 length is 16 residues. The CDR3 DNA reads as TGTGCCAGCAGCGCGACCGGGACCACTTATAACTATGGCTACACCTTC. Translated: CASSATGTTYNYGYTF.

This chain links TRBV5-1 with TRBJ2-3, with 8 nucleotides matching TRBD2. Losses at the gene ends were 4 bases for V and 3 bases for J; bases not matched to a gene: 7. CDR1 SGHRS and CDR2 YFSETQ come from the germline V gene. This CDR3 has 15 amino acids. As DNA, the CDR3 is TGCGCCAGCAGCCCCGGGGTAGCGGGGACAGATACGCAGTATTTT. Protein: CASSPGVAGTDTQYF.

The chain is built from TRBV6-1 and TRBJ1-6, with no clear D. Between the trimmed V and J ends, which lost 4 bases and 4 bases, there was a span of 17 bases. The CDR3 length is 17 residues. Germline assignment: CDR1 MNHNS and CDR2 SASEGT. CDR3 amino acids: CASSGTGGGPYNSPLHF. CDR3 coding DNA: TGTGCCAGCAGTGGAACTGGTGGAGGGCCTTATAATTCACCCCTCCACTTT.

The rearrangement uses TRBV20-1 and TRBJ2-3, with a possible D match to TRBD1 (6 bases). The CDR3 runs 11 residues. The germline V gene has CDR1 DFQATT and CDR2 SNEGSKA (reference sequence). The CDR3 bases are TGCAGGGTTTGGGGGCCTGATACGCAGTATTTT. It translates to CRVWGPDTQYF.

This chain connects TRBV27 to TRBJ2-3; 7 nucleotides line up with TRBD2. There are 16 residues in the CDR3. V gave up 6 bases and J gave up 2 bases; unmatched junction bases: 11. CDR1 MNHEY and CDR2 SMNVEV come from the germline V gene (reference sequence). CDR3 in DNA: TGTGCCAGCAGCCGTTCGGGACTATCTTTCACAGATACGCAGTATTTT. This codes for CASSRSGLSFTDTQYF.

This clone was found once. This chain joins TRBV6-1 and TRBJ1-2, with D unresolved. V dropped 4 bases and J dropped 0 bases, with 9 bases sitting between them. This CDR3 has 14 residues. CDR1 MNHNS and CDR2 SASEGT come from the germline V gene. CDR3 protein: CASSVEGANYGYTF. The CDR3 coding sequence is TGTGCCAGCAGTGTTGAGGGAGCTAACTATGGCTACACCTTC.

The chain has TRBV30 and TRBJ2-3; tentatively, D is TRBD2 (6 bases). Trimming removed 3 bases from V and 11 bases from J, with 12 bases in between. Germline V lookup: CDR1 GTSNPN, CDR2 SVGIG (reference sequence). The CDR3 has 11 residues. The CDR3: CAWSHGGMQYF. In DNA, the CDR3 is TGTGCCTGGAGCCACGGGGGTATGCAGTATTTT.

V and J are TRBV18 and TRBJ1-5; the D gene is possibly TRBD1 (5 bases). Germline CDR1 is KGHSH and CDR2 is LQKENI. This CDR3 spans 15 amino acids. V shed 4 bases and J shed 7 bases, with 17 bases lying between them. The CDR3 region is CASSQTGTEEQPQHF. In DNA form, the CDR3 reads TGTGCCAGCTCACAAACCGGGACGGAGGAGCAGCCCCAGCATTTT.

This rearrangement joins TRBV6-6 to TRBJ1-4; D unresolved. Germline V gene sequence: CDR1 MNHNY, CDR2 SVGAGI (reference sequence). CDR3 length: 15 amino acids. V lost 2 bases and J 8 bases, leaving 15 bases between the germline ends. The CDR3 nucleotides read TGTGCCAGCAGTTACCTCGGCACTTCGAAGGAAAAACTGTTTTTT. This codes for CASSYLGTSKEKLFF.

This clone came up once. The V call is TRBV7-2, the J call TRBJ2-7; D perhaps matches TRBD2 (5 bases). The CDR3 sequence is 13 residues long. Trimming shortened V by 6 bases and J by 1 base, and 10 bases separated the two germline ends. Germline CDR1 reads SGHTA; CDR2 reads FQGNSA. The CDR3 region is CASSLLDSYEQYF. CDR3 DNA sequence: TGTGCCAGCAGTTTACTAGATTCCTACGAGCAGTACTTC. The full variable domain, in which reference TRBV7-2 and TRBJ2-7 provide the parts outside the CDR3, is GAGVSQSPSNKVTEKGKDVELRCDPISGHTALYWYRQSLGQGLEFLIYFQGNSAPDKSGLPSDRFSAERTGGSVSTLTIQRTQQEDSAVYLCASSLLDSYEQYFGPGTRLTVT.

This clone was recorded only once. The CDR3 spells CASSPGTVVLSYEQYF. The DNA of the CDR3 is TGTGCCAGCAGCCCCGGGACAGTAGTCCTCTCCTACGAGCAGTACTTC. The chain links TRBV28 to TRBJ2-7, with 7 bases identical to TRBD1. Germline CDR1 reads MDHEN; CDR2 reads SYDVKM. The J segment lost 0 bases and the V segment lost 6 bases, leaving 11 bases of the junction unmatched. This CDR3 spans 16 amino acids.

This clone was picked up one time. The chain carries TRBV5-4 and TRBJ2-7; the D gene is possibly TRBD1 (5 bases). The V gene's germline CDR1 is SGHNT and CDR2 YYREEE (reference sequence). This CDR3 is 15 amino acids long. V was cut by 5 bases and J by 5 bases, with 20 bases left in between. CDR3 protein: CASRSGGQGIHEQYF. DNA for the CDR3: TGTGCCAGCAGATCAGGTGGGCAGGGCATCCACGAGCAGTACTTC.

The chain's CDR3 is CASSRTGAGYTF. The CDR3 nucleotides read TGTGCCAGCAGCCGGACAGGTGCTGGCTACACCTTC. This chain uses TRBV6-6 with TRBJ1-2; 7 bases are a match to TRBD1. Per germline, CDR1 MNHNY and CDR2 SVGAGI (reference sequence). Trimming removed 6 bases from V and 7 bases from J; junction bases left unmatched: 5. The CDR3 runs to 12 residues.

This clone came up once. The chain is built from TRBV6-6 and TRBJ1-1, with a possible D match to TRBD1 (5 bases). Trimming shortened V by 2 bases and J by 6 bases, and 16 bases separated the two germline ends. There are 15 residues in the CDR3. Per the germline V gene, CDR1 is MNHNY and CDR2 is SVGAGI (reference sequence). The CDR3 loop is CASSYPRGNWAEAFF. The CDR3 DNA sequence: TGTGCCAGCAGTTACCCGCGGGGGAATTGGGCTGAAGCTTTCTTT.